These 32 T cell receptor beta chains came from one sample sequenced in a study of beta chain features in type 1 diabetes. Reverse transcribing all isolated RNA meant expressed TCRB transcripts were sequenced. Generated by immunoSEQ multiplex PCR, the TCRdb table keeps only in-frame clones and is missing some. This table has under 500,000 clones, approximately 28% appearing once. What was sequenced was naive CD4+ T cells from blood. These receptor sequences come from a man aged 18 to 29 in good health.

The V gene is TRBV29-1, the J gene TRBJ2-2, with D possibly being TRBD1 (6 bases). Germline CDR1 is SQVTM and CDR2 is ANQGSEA. This CDR3 contains 14 residues. Trimming cost V 3 bases and J 6 bases, with 14 bases left between them. The CDR3 DNA sequence: TGCAGCGTTGACAGGGGACCACTTCCCGGGGAGCTGTTTTTT. This codes for CSVDRGPLPGELFF.

V and J are TRBV9 and TRBJ2-3; D may be TRBD2 (6 bases). The CDR3 has 16 amino acids. Germline V gives CDR1 SGDLS, CDR2 YYNGEE. Trimming removed 3 bases from V and 0 bases from J, with 14 bases in between. The CDR3 is CASSAAGQRSTDTQYF. CDR3 DNA sequence: TGTGCCAGCAGCGCGGCGGGGCAGCGGAGCACAGATACGCAGTATTTT.

This clone was counted only a few times. The chain is built from TRBV30 and TRBJ1-5; tentative D call: TRBD1 (5 bases). This CDR3 is built from 15 residues. Trimming shortened V by 0 bases and J by 0 bases, and 9 bases separated the two germline ends. Germline assignment: CDR1 GTSNPN and CDR2 SVGIG (reference sequence). CDR3 nucleotides: TGTGCCTGGAGTGTACGACAGAATAGCAATCAGCCCCAGCATTTT. Its protein product is CAWSVRQNSNQPQHF.

The rearrangement joins TRBV19 to TRBJ1-5, with 7 bases lining up with TRBD1. This CDR3 region has 15 residues. Germline V CDR1 and CDR2: LNHDA, SQIVND (reference sequence). V lost 5 bases to trimming and J lost 0 bases; unmatched junction nucleotides: 4. Written as DNA, the CDR3 is TGTGCCAGTAGTTGGACAGGTGATAGCAATCAGCCCCAGCATTTT. Its translation: CASSWTGDSNQPQHF.

This clone was seen a few times. At one end the junction does not follow the germline gene, possibly because of a read error. The rearrangement uses TRBV29-1 and TRBJ2-4; D may be TRBD1 or TRBD2 (5 bases each). Looked up from germline, CDR1 is SQVTM and CDR2 is ANQGSEA. This CDR3 is 8 amino acids long. The CDR3 DNA is TGCAGCGTTGGTGAGGGGTTGTTC. Its protein is CSVGEGLF. The full variable domain, its missing parts supplied by reference TRBV29-1 and TRBJ2-4, is SAVISQKPSRDICQRGTSLTIQCQVDSQVTMMFWYRQQPGQSLTLIATANQGSEATYESGFVIDKFPISRPNLTFSTLTVSNMSPEDSSIYLCSVGEGLFGAGTRLSVL.

The CDR3 region is CASSWGSTDTQYF. The CDR3 region has the DNA TGTGCCAGCAGCTGGGGGTCCACAGATACGCAGTATTTT. The rearrangement links TRBV5-4 to TRBJ2-3; tentatively, D is TRBD1 or TRBD2 (5 bases each). V lost 3 bases and J lost 2, with 7 bases in between. CDR3 size: 13 residues. The germline V gene has CDR1 SGHNT and CDR2 YYREEE (reference sequence).

V gene TRBV2 combines with J gene TRBJ2-3, with D perhaps matching TRBD1 or TRBD2 (7 bases each). CDR3 length equals 14 residues. V was shortened by 8 bases and J by 0 bases, with 12 bases between the two germline ends. CDR1 and CDR2 from the germline V gene are SNHLY and FYNNEI. The CDR3 coding sequence is TGTGCCAGCGCAGGGGGGGTGAGCACAGATACGCAGTATTTT. Its translation is CASAGGVSTDTQYF.

Only a few counts were recorded for this clone. The chain employs TRBV11-2 and TRBJ2-3; D gene uncertain. The V gene lost 5 bases and the J gene lost 0 bases, with 3 bases spanning the gap. Germline V gene sequence: CDR1 SGHAT, CDR2 FQNNGV. The CDR3 sequence is 12 residues long. The chain's CDR3 is CASSASTDTQYF. The CDR3 nucleotides are TGTGCCAGCAGCGCCAGCACAGATACGCAGTATTTT. The whole variable domain, filled in from reference TRBV11-2 and TRBJ2-3, reads EAGVAQSPRYKIIEKRQSVAFWCNPISGHATLYWYQQILGQGPKLLIQFQNNGVVDDSQLPKDRFSAERLKGVDSTLKIQPAKLEDSAVYLCASSASTDTQYFGPGTRLTVL.

The sample holds a few counts of this clone. The V and J genes are TRBV10-3 and TRBJ2-2; D may correspond to TRBD1 or TRBD2 (5 bases each). CDR1 is ENHRY and CDR2 is SYGVKD in the germline V gene. CDR3 size: 13 residues. With 11 bases removed from V and 4 bases from J, the gap between germline ends came to 14 bases. CDR3 amino acids: CAFAGGFTGELFF. Here the CDR3 DNA reads TGTGCCTTCGCTGGGGGATTCACCGGGGAGCTGTTTTTT.

This chain joins TRBV7-8 and TRBJ2-3, with a possible D match to TRBD2 (5 bases). Germline V CDR1 and CDR2: SGHVS, FQNEAQ. CDR3 length: 15 residues. V lost 2 bases and J 1 base, leaving 10 bases between the germline ends. The CDR3 sequence is CASSLMVARTDTQYF. CDR3 DNA: TGTGCCAGCAGCTTAATGGTAGCGCGCACAGATACGCAGTATTTT.

This clone was picked up a small number of times. The chain employs TRBV27 and TRBJ2-7, with 10 nucleotides matching TRBD2. The CDR3 contains 15 residues. The J segment lost 4 bases and the V segment lost 5 bases, leaving 8 bases of the junction unmatched. Per germline, CDR1 MNHEY and CDR2 SMNVEV (reference sequence). The CDR3 nucleotides read TGTGCCAGCAGTAAGCCGGGACTAGCGCCTTACGAGCAGTACTTC. It is translated as CASSKPGLAPYEQYF.

This chain connects TRBV29-1 to TRBJ2-3, with D possibly being TRBD2 (5 bases). This CDR3 comprises 13 residues. In germline, CDR1 is SQVTM, CDR2 ANQGSEA. The ends were cut back, 3 bases at V and 9 bases at J, with 16 bases in the middle. The CDR3 spells CSVDKDDRGTQYF. The CDR3 DNA is TGCAGCGTTGACAAGGACGACCGGGGAACGCAGTATTTT.

This clone has just a few counts. This chain connects TRBV6-5 to TRBJ2-3, with D maybe TRBD1 (5 bases). Looked up from germline, CDR1 is MNHEY and CDR2 is SVGAGI. V dropped 6 bases and J dropped 2 bases, with 15 bases sitting between them. The CDR3 consists of 15 residues. The CDR3 reads CASSPGWASTDTQYF. CDR3 bases: TGTGCCAGCAGCCCAGGGTGGGCCTCCACAGATACGCAGTATTTT.

The sample holds a few counts of this clone. This chain connects TRBV7-9 to TRBJ2-1; D may be TRBD2 (6 bases). The V end was cut by 2 bases, the J end by 4 bases, with 15 bases between. The CDR3 covers 16 residues. Looked up from germline, CDR1 is SEHNR and CDR2 is FQNEAQ (reference sequence). The CDR3 nucleotides are TGTGCCAGCAGCTTAACCCTAGCGAGTTTTTACAATGAGCAGTTCTTC. It yields the protein CASSLTLASFYNEQFF.

The CDR3 loop is CASSVDGMGSDGYTF. CDR3 DNA sequence: TGTGCCAGCAGCGTAGACGGGATGGGGAGTGACGGCTACACCTTC. The chain joins TRBV9 to TRBJ1-2, with D uncertain. Germline V gives CDR1 SGDLS, CDR2 YYNGEE. The CDR3 runs to 15 residues. Trimming left V 0 bases short and J 8 bases short, with 17 bases between.

In this sample, this clone turned up a few times. The rearrangement links TRBV7-3 to TRBJ2-5; 8 nucleotides align to TRBD1. V lost 2 bases to trimming and J lost 1 base; unmatched junction nucleotides: 3. The CDR3 is made up of 15 amino acids. Germline CDR1 is SGHTA and CDR2 is FQGTGA. CDR3 sequence (DNA): TGTGCCAGCAGCTTAGGTGGGACAGGCCAAGAGACCCAGTACTTC. This codes for CASSLGGTGQETQYF.

This clone appeared a few times. The chain carries TRBV11-3 and TRBJ2-1; D is unresolved. Germline V gene lookup returns CDR1 SGHNT and CDR2 YENEEA. The CDR3 is 15 residues long. V lost 1 base and J lost 7, with 14 bases in between. The CDR3 protein is CASSLGHAILNEQFF. DNA for the CDR3: TGTGCCAGCAGCTTAGGTCACGCAATATTGAATGAGCAGTTCTTC.

V and J are TRBV29-1 and TRBJ1-2, with TRBD1 as a possible D gene (6 bases). Germline CDR1 and CDR2: SQVTM and ANQGSEA. Deletions cut 7 bases from V and 4 bases from J, with 16 bases between. The CDR3 covers 13 residues. CDR3 nucleotides: TGCAGCGCAGGACAGACAATTTTCTATGGCTACACCTTC. Protein sequence: CSAGQTIFYGYTF.

The gene calls are TRBV6-5 and TRBJ2-5; tentatively, D is TRBD2 (6 bases). The CDR3 consists of 15 residues. CDR1 and CDR2 (germline): MNHEY, SVGAGI. The ends were cut back, 2 bases at V and 5 bases at J, with 15 bases in the middle. The CDR3 DNA is TGTGCCAGCAGTTACCGAAGTGCAGGAGGGGAGACCCAGTACTTC. This gives the protein CASSYRSAGGETQYF.

This clone was found a few times. The gene calls are TRBV28 and TRBJ2-2; weak D call: TRBD1 (5 bases). Trimming removed 6 bases at V and 0 bases at J, with 11 bases between. CDR3 length: 15 residues. Per the germline V gene, CDR1 is MDHEN and CDR2 is SYDVKM. DNA for the CDR3: TGTGCCAGCAGCCCACCGACAGCGAACACCGGGGAGCTGTTTTTT. This encodes CASSPPTANTGELFF. The full variable domain, rest sourced from reference TRBV28 and TRBJ2-2, is DVKVTQSSRYLVKRTGEKVFLECVQDMDHENMFWYRQDPGLGLRLIYFSYDVKMKEKGDIPEGYSVSREKKERFSLILESASTNQTSMYLCASSPPTANTGELFFGEGSRLTVL.

This clone was seen a few times. V usage is TRBV30 and J usage is TRBJ1-1, with a weak D call TRBD1 (6 bases). This CDR3 region has 13 residues. The ends were cut back, 2 bases at V and 5 bases at J, with 12 bases in the middle. Germline CDR1 and CDR2: GTSNPN and SVGIG (reference sequence). The CDR3 nucleotides read TGTGCCTGGAGTTCGGGGGCGAGGACTGAAGCTTTCTTT. Its translation is CAWSSGARTEAFF.

The rearrangement links TRBV7-2 to TRBJ2-5; D is possibly TRBD1 or TRBD2 (5 bases each). The CDR3 spans 14 residues. CDR1 SGHTA and CDR2 FQGNSA come from the germline V gene. Trimming removed 5 bases at V and 0 bases at J, with 10 bases between. The CDR3 bases are TGTGCCAGCAGCAGGGGACGGTACCAAGAGACCCAGTACTTC. Its translation is CASSRGRYQETQYF.

This clone was recorded a few times. V gene TRBV4-3 combines with J gene TRBJ2-1; D call uncertain. From germline, CDR1 is LGHNA and CDR2 YSLEER. Trimming removed 8 bases from V and 0 bases from J, with 11 bases in between. This CDR3 is built from 14 residues. CDR3 region: CASGPSSSYNEQFF. DNA for the CDR3: TGCGCCAGCGGGCCGTCTAGCTCCTACAATGAGCAGTTCTTC.

This clone turned up a few times. This chain joins TRBV6-6 and TRBJ2-5, with 9 bases matching TRBD1. Germline assignment: CDR1 MNHNY and CDR2 SVGAGI (reference sequence). The CDR3 runs 13 residues. The ends lost 4 bases at V and 4 bases at J; junction bases unmatched: 1. The CDR3 DNA follows: TGTGCCAGCAGTTCACAGGGGGCAGAGACCCAGTACTTC. This encodes CASSSQGAETQYF.

The rearrangement joins TRBV7-2 to TRBJ2-1, with D uncertain. Trimming cost V 1 base and J 1 base, with 14 bases left between them. The CDR3 has 17 amino acids. CDR1 is SGHTA, CDR2 FQGNSA, per germline. The CDR3 reads CASSLGDRHPSYNEQFF. The CDR3 DNA reads as TGTGCCAGCAGCTTAGGTGACCGCCATCCGTCCTACAATGAGCAGTTCTTC.

The chain links TRBV5-1 to TRBJ2-1; D is ambiguous. This CDR3 is 15 amino acids long. CDR1 is SGHRS and CDR2 is YFSETQ in the germline V gene. The ends were cut back, 1 base at V and 5 bases at J, with 13 bases in the middle. Here the CDR3 reads CASSLFNQRNNEQFF. In DNA, the CDR3 is TGCGCCAGCAGCTTGTTCAACCAGAGGAACAATGAGCAGTTCTTC. Supplemented by reference TRBV5-1 and TRBJ2-1, the full variable domain reads KAGVTQTPRYLIKTRGQQVTLSCSPISGHRSVSWYQQTPGQGLQFLFEYFSETQRNKGNFPGRFSGRQFSNSRSEMNVSTLELGDSALYLCASSLFNQRNNEQFFGPGTRLTVL.

The J gene is TRBJ1-1, the V gene TRBV7-8, with TRBD1 matching over 7 bases. Germline trimming cut 5 bases from V and 4 bases from J; bases unmatched to any gene: 7. Germline V gene sequence: CDR1 SGHVS, CDR2 FQNEAQ. This CDR3 has 14 amino acids. The CDR3 DNA reads as TGTGCCAGCAGCGCGGGACAGTCCTCCACTGAAGCTTTCTTT. This encodes CASSAGQSSTEAFF.

This clone was seen more than once but under ten times. J is TRBJ2-1 and V is TRBV29-1; no definite D call. This CDR3 has 15 residues. The V gene lost 6 bases and the J gene lost 12 bases, with 27 bases spanning the gap. Germline V gene lookup returns CDR1 SQVTM and CDR2 ANQGSEA. DNA for the CDR3: TGCAGCGTCCCCCTCAACGAGGTGAGCTTTGTTGGGCAGTTCTTC. This sequence encodes CSVPLNEVSFVGQFF.

The rearrangement uses TRBV5-4 and TRBJ2-3; 8 nucleotides agree with TRBD1. V lost 4 bases, J lost 3 bases, and 7 bases stayed unmatched. The CDR3 has 15 residues. Per the germline V gene, CDR1 is SGHNT and CDR2 is YYREEE (reference sequence). The DNA of the CDR3 is TGTGCCAGCAGCCACCAGGGGGCGGTGACAGATACGCAGTATTTT. It yields the protein CASSHQGAVTDTQYF.

This clone was observed a handful of times. The rearrangement links TRBV30 to TRBJ1-2, with 7 bases matching TRBD1. This CDR3 spans 13 amino acids. CDR1 is GTSNPN and CDR2 is SVGIG in the germline V gene (reference sequence). V dropped 0 bases and J dropped 8; count of bases not matched to a gene: 6. The CDR3 bases are TGTGCCTGGAGTGTAACGACAGGGAACGGCTACACCTTC. Its translation is CAWSVTTGNGYTF.

The V gene is TRBV7-2, the J gene TRBJ1-3, with D possibly TRBD1 on 5 matching bases. Trimming pared 5 bases from V and 0 bases from J, leaving 11 bases between. This CDR3 has 15 residues. The germline gives CDR1 SGHTA, CDR2 FQGNSA. This CDR3 is CASSPGRASGNTIYF. The CDR3 DNA reads as TGTGCCAGCAGCCCAGGGAGAGCCTCTGGAAACACCATATATTTT.

V gene TRBV28 combines with J gene TRBJ2-3; D perhaps matches TRBD2 (5 bases). V gave up 6 bases and J gave up 2 bases, with 6 bases separating them. This CDR3 has 12 amino acids. Germline V gene lookup returns CDR1 MDHEN and CDR2 SYDVKM. Written as DNA, the CDR3 is TGTGCCAGCAGCGACTACACAGATACGCAGTATTTT. It encodes CASSDYTDTQYF.